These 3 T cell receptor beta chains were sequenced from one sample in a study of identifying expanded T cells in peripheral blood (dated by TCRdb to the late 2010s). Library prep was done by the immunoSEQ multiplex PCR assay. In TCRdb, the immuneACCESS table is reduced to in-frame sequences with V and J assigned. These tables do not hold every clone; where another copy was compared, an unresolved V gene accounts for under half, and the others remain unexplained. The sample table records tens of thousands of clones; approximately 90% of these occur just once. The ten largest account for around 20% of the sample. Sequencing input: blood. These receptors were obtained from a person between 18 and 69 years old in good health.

In nucleotides, the CDR3 is TGCGCCAGCAGCCAAGGAGTCCCTCCCGGGGAGCTGTTTTTT. Encoded protein: CASSQGVPPGELFF. V gene TRBV4-3 combines with J gene TRBJ2-2, with unresolved D. The germline gives CDR1 LGHNA, CDR2 YSLEER. Deletions cut 1 base from V and 6 bases from J, with 9 bases between. The CDR3 spans 14 residues.

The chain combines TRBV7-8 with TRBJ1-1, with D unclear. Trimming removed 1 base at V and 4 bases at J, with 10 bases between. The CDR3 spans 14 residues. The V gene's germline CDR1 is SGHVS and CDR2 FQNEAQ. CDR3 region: CASSLVNVATEAFF. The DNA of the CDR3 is TGTGCCAGCAGCTTAGTAAACGTGGCCACTGAAGCTTTCTTT.

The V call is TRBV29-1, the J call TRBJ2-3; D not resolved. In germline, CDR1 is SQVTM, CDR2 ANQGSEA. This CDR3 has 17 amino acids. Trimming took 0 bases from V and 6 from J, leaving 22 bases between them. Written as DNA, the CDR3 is TGCAGCGTTGAAGAGTGGGGTATTGGTGGGTTCTCGGATACGCAGTATTTT. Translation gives CSVEEWGIGGFSDTQYF.